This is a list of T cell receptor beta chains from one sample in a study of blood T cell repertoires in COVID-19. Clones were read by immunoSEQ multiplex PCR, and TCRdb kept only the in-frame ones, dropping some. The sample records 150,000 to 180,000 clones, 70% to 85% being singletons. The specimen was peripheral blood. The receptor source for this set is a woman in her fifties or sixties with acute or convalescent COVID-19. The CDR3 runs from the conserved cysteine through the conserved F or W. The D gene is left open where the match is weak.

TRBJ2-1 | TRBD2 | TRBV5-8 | CASSSPGLAGYEQFF
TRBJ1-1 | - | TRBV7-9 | CASRPPGHLNTEAFF
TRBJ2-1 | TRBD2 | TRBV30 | CAWRPPGAGGKEQFF
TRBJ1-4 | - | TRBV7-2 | CASSFRGEKLFF
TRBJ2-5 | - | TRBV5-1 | CASSWRTARRETQYF
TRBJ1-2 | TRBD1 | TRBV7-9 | CASSLSGTGPSTYGYTF
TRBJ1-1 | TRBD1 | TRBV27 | CASSPLTTGSNTEAFF
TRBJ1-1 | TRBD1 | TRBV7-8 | CASSSERWTGRQRTEAFF
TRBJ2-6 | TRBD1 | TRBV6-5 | CASSRGPGANVLTF
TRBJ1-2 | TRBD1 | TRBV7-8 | CASSFLGQGAPGYTF
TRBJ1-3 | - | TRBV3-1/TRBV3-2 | CASSQAAGNTIYF
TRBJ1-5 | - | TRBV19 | CASSHGRGFQPQHF
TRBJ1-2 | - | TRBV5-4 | CASVPTLQDYGYTF